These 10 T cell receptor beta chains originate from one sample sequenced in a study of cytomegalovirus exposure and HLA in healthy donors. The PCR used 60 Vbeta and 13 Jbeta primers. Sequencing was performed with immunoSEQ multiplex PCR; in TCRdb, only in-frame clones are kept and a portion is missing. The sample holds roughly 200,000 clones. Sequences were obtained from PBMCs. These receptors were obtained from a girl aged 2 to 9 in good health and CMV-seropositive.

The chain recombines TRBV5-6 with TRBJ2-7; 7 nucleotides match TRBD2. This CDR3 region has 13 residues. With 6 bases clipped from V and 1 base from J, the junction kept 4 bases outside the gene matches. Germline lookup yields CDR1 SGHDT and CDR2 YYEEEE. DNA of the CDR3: TGTGCCAGCACCCTCGGGAGGTCCTACGAGCAGTACTTC. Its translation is CASTLGRSYEQYF.

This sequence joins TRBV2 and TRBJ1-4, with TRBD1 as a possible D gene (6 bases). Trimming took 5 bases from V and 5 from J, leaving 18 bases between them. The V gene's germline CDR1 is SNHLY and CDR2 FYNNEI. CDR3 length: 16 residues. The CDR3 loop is CASSIGGGAGNEKLFF. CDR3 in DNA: TGTGCCAGCAGTATTGGTGGGGGCGCCGGGAATGAAAAACTGTTTTTT. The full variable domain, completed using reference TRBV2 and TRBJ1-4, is EPEVTQTPSHQVTQMGQEVILRCVPISNHLYFYWYRQILGQKVEFLVSFYNNEISEKSEIFDDQFSVERPDGSNFTLKIRSTKLEDSAMYFCASSIGGGAGNEKLFFGSGTQLSVL.

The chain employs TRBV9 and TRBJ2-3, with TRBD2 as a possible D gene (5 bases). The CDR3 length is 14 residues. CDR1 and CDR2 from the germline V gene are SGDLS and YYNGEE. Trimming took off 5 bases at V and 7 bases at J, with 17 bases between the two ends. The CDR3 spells CASSASRGRNTQYF. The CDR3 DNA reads TGTGCCAGCAGTGCGAGTCGGGGAAGGAATACGCAGTATTTT. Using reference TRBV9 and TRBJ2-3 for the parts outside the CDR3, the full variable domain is DSGVTQTPKHLITATGQRVTLRCSPRSGDLSVYWYQQSLDQGLQFLIQYYNGEERAKGNILERFSAQQFPDLHSELNLSSLELGDSALYFCASSASRGRNTQYFGPGTRLTVL.

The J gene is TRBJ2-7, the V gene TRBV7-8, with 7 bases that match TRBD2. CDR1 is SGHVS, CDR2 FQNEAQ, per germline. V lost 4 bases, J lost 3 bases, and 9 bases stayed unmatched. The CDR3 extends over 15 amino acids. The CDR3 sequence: CASSSQASGVYEQYF. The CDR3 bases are TGTGCCAGCAGCTCGCAGGCTAGCGGTGTCTACGAGCAGTACTTC.

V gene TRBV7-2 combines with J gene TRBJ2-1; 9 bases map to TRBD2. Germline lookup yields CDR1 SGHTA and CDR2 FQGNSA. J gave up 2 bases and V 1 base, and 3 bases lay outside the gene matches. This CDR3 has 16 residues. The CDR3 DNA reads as TGTGCCAGCAGCTTAGTCGCTAGCGGGACCTACAATGAGCAGTTCTTC. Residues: CASSLVASGTYNEQFF.

CDR3 sequence reads: CASSGRTGNYGYTF. In DNA form, the CDR3 reads TGTGCCAGCAGCGGACGGACAGGAAACTATGGCTACACCTTC. This chain connects TRBV5-5 to TRBJ1-2; 7 nucleotides agree with TRBD1. Looked up from germline, CDR1 is SGHKS and CDR2 is YYEKEE (reference sequence). CDR3 length: 14 residues. V shed 4 bases and J 2 bases; nucleotides not matched to a gene: 5.

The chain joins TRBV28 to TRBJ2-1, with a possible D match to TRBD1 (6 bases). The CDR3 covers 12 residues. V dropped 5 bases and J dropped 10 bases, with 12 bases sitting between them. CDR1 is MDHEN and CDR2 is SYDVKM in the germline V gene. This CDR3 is CASSRFDREQFF. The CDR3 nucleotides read TGTGCCAGCAGTAGGTTCGACAGGGAGCAGTTCTTC.

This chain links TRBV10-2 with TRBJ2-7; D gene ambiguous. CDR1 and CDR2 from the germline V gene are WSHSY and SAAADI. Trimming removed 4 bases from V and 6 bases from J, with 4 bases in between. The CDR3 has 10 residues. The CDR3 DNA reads TGCGCCAGCAGTGGCGGCGAGCAGTACTTC. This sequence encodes CASSGGEQYF.

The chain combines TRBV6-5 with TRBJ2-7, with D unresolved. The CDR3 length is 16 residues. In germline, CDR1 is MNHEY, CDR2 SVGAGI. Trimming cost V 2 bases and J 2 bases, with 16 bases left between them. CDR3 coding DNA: TGTGCCAGCAGTTACCTTCCTCCGCCACTGACCTACGAGCAGTACTTC. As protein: CASSYLPPPLTYEQYF.

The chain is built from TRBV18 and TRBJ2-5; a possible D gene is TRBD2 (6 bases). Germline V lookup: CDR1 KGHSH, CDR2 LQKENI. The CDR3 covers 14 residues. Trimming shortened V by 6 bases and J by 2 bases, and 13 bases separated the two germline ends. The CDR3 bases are TGTGCCAGCTCGATCCTCGGGGGTCAAGAGACCCAGTACTTC. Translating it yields CASSILGGQETQYF.